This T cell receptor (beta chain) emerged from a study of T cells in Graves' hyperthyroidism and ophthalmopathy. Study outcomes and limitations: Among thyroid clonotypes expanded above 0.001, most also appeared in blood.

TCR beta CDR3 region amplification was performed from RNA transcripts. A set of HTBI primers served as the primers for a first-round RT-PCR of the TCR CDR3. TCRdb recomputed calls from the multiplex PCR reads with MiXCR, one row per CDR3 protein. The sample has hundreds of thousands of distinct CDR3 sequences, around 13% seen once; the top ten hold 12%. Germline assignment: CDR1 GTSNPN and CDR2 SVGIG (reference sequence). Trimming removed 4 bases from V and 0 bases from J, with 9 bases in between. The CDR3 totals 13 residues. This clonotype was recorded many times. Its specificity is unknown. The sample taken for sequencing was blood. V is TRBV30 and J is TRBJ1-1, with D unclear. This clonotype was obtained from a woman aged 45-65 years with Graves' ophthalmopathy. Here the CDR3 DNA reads TGTGCCTGGAAATCCCCCCTGAACACTGAAGCTTTCTTT. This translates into CAWKSPLNTEAFF. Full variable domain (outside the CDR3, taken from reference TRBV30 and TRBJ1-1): SQTIHQWPATLVQPVGSPLSLECTVEGTSNPNLYWYRQAAGRGLQLLFYSVGIGQISSEVPQNLSASRPQDRQFILSSKKLLLSDSGFYLCAWKSPLNTEAFFGQGTRLTVV.